Ten or more counts support the clone carrying this TCR beta chain. The antigen remains undetermined. This CDR3 region has 18 residues. Trimming left V 0 bases short and J 2 bases short, with 22 bases between. CDR1 is DFQATT, CDR2 SNEGSKA, per germline (reference sequence). These data come from a study of T cells in Graves' hyperthyroidism and ophthalmopathy. TCR beta CDR3 sequences were amplified from RNA transcripts. Using the HTBI primer set, a first-round RT-PCR was run on the TCR CDR3. TCRdb used MiXCR to reprocess the multiplex PCR reads, holding one entry per CDR3 protein. The sample has around 430,000 distinct CDR3 sequences; around 14% are singletons. General study results and limits: Researchers found most expanded thyroid clonotypes above 0.001 in blood as well.

Among the patients, aged 18 to 65, hyperthyroidism was newly diagnosed and had lasted under 2 months. Orbital computed tomography and thyroid ultrasound, together with serum TRAb and thyroxine and clinical symptoms, were used for diagnoses. The sequence was obtained from a young woman with Graves' hyperthyroidism. The sequencing input was blood. The rearrangement joins TRBV20-1 to TRBJ2-5; weak D call: TRBD1 (6 bases). CDR3 loop: CSARDSFFDTGLQETQYF. In nucleotides, the CDR3 is TGCAGTGCTAGAGATTCCTTCTTCGATACAGGGCTACAAGAGACCCAGTACTTC.